The following is a T cell receptor (beta chain) sequence with its context. What it binds is unknown. Clinicians in the United States treated all participants with HIV. The CDR3 is 14 residues long. Trimming removed 11 bases from V and 0 bases from J; junction bases left unmatched: 9. Germline CDR1 reads MNHNS; CDR2 reads SASEGT. immunoSEQ v3.0 was run at survey level. TCRdb keeps only in-frame clones here, not all; method: immunoSEQ multiplex PCR. The table lists some 28,000 clones, 70% to 90% of them singletons. This entry comes from a study of long-term antiretroviral therapy in people with HIV. Whole-study results and caveats: In samples taken after ART, diversity increased but remained below transplant donor control levels.

The origin of this receptor is a woman aged 30 to 39 with HIV. The chain has TRBV6-1 and TRBJ1-1; 7 bases match TRBD1. The specimen was unsorted PBMCs, collected 0.8 years after starting antiretroviral therapy. CDR3 residues: CAGQGGTMNTEAFF. In nucleotides, the CDR3 is TGTGCCGGGCAGGGGGGGACGATGAACACTGAAGCTTTCTTT.